This is a list of T cell receptor beta chains from one sample in a study of regulatory T cells in long-lasting Graves disease. TCRdb redid the calling of the multiplex PCR reads with MiXCR, one entry per CDR3 protein. The table includes more than 300,000 distinct CDR3 sequences, 15% to 20% detected once. The data also belong to a second study, concerning T cells in Graves' hyperthyroidism and ophthalmopathy.

Material: peripheral blood mononuclear cells (PBMCs), obtained at new diagnosis, from a patient treated with antithyroid drugs. The receptor set was obtained from a woman in her late teens or twenties with Graves disease. Each CDR3 is given with its conserved first and last residue. Each record gives: V gene, J gene, clone size, D gene, CDR3 DNA, CDR3 protein. A D gene is named only where the DNA matches it firmly. Clone size is not always given. Where it is, it says once, few, many or a class for expanded clones.

TRBV4-1,TRBJ1-2,-,TRBD1,TGCGCCAGCAGCCACCCCGGGACAGGGGTCCGTGGCTACACCTTC,CASSHPGTGVRGYTF
TRBV27,TRBJ2-3,many,-,TGTGCCAGCAGCCCTTTGGGCAGGGTGACAGATACGCAGTATTTT,CASSPLGRVTDTQYF
TRBV27,TRBJ1-4,many,-,TGTGCCAGCAGTCGGTCTCCCGGGGAAAAACTGTTTTTT,CASSRSPGEKLFF
TRBV3-1,TRBJ2-1,many,-,TGTGCCAGCAGCCGTACAAGGTACAATGAGCAGTTCTTC,CASSRTRYNEQFF
TRBV11-2,TRBJ2-7,many,TRBD1,TGTGCCAGCAGCTCCGCGGACAGGGGTCCTTCCTACGAGCAGTACTTC,CASSSADRGPSYEQYF
TRBV9,TRBJ1-5,few,-,TGTGCCAGCAGCTCGAGCGGCAGGGGAGGCCAGCCCCAGCATTTT,CASSSSGRGGQPQHF
TRBV2,TRBJ2-1,many,-,TGTGCCAGCAGTGAAACGTTCCATGAGCAGTTCTTC,CASSETFHEQFF
TRBV5-1,TRBJ2-7,many,TRBD2,TGCGCCAGCAGCTTGGAGCGGGAAACTGACTACGAGCAGTACTTC,CASSLERETDYEQYF
TRBV4-1,TRBJ1-3,-,-,TGCGCCAGCAGCCCGACAGAAACTGGAAACACCATATATTTT,CASSPTETGNTIYF
TRBV25-1,TRBJ2-5,-,-,TGTGCCAGCAGTGAATACGGCGGAGAGACCCAGTACTTC,CASSEYGGETQYF
TRBV7-6,TRBJ1-5,-,-,TGTGCCAGCAGCCCCAGGCCAGGCAGCACAAGCAATCAGCCCCAGCATTTT,CASSPRPGSTSNQPQHF
TRBV19,TRBJ2-7,many,-,TGTGCCAGTAGTCCTACTAACTCCTACGAGCAGTACTTC,CASSPTNSYEQYF
TRBV24-1,TRBJ2-1,-,-,TGTGCCACCAGTGACACCAAGAAGGGAGCTTTTGAGCAGTTCTTC,CATSDTKKGAFEQFF
TRBV10-1,TRBJ1-1,-,-,TGCGCCAGCAATAGAGACGGCGACACTGAAGCTTTCTTT,CASNRDGDTEAFF
TRBV7-3,TRBJ1-1,-,-,TGTGCCAGCAGCTTACGGTTGGGGATAAACACTGAAGCTTTCTTT,CASSLRLGINTEAFF
TRBV30,TRBJ2-1,-,TRBD2,TGTGCCTGGAGTGTCGCTGGCGGGGGGCTCTACAATGAGCAGTTCTTC,CAWSVAGGGLYNEQFF
TRBV6-2/TRBV6-3,TRBJ1-2,few,-,TGTGCCAGCAGTTACCCAGCAGGGGTCGGCTACACCTTC,CASSYPAGVGYTF
TRBV30,TRBJ1-1,-,TRBD1,TGTGCCTGGAAGGACAGGGGGTTGGGGAACACTGAAGCTTTCTTT,CAWKDRGLGNTEAFF
TRBV20-1,TRBJ2-3,many,-,TGCAGTGCTCGCTCTAGCTGGTCCACAGATACGCAGTATTTT,CSARSSWSTDTQYF
TRBV5-1,TRBJ1-1,many,TRBD1,TGCGCCAGCAGCTTGGGACAGGGGATGACTGAAGCTTTCTTT,CASSLGQGMTEAFF
TRBV5-1,TRBJ2-3,many,TRBD1,TGCGCCAGCAGCTTGGCCGGGACAGGCACAGATACGCAGTATTTT,CASSLAGTGTDTQYF
TRBV6-5,TRBJ2-3,few,TRBD2,TGTGCCAGCAGTTACGGCGGACTAGCGGTAGATACGCAGTATTTT,CASSYGGLAVDTQYF
TRBV12-3/TRBV12-4,TRBJ2-7,many,TRBD2,TGTGCCAGCAGATTGACTAGCGAGGCTTCCTACGAGCAGTACTTC,CASRLTSEASYEQYF
TRBV6-2/TRBV6-3,TRBJ2-3,many,-,TGTGCCAGCAGTAGATCTAGCGGCACAGATACGCAGTATTTT,CASSRSSGTDTQYF
TRBV7-2,TRBJ2-1,few,-,TGTGCCAGCAGCTTTCCAGGCGGGTATTATGAGCAGTTCTTC,CASSFPGGYYEQFF
TRBV30,TRBJ2-1,many,-,TGTGCCTGGAGTGTTGGACAGAGCTCCTACAATGAGCAGTTCTTC,CAWSVGQSSYNEQFF
TRBV6-2/TRBV6-3,TRBJ1-4,many,-,TGTGCCAGTGGCCGCAAGGGACATTCCTTTGCAACTAATGAAAAACTGTTTTTT,CASGRKGHSFATNEKLFF
TRBV11-2,TRBJ2-5,many,TRBD2,TGTGCCAGCAGCTTAGAGGCGGGAGGGCCAGAGACCCAGTACTTC,CASSLEAGGPETQYF